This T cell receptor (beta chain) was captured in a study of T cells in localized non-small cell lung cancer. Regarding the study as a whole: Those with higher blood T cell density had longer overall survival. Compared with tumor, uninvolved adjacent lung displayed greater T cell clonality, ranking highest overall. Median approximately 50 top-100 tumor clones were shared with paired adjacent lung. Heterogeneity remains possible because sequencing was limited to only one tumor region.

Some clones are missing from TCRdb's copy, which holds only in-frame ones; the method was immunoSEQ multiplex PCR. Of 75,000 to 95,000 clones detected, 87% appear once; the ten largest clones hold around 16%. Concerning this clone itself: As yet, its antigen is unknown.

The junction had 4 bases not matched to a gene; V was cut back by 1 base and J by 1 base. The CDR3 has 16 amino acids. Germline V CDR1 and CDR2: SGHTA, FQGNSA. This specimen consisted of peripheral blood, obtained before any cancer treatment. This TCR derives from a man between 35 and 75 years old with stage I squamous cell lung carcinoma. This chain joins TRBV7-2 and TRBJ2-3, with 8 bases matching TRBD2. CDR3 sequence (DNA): TGTGCCAGCAGCTTAGTGCGGGGGGCCCGCACAGATACGCAGTATTTT. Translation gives CASSLVRGARTDTQYF.